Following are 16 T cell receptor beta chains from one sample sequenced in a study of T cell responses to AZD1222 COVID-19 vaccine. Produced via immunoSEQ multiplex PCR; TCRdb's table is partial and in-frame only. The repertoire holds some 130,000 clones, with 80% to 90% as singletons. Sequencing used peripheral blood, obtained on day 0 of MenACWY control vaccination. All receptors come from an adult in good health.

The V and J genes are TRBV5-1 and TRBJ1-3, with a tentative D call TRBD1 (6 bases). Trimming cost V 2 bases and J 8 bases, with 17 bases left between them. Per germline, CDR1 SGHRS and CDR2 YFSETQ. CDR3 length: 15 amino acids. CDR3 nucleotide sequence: TGCGCCAGCAGCTTAGGGGGGCGAAATGTTGACACCATATATTTT. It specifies CASSLGGRNVDTIYF.

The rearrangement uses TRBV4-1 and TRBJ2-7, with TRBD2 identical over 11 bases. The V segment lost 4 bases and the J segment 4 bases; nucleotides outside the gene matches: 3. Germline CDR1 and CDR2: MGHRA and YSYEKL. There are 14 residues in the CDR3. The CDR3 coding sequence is TGCGCCAGCAGCCTGACTAGCGGGAAATACGAGCAGTACTTC. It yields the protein CASSLTSGKYEQYF.

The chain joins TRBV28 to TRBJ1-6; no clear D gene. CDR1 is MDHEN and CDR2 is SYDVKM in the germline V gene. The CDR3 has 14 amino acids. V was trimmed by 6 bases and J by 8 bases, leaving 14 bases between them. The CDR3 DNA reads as TGTGCCAGCAGGCTAAGGGTGACCCATTCACCCCTCCACTTT. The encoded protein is CASRLRVTHSPLHF.

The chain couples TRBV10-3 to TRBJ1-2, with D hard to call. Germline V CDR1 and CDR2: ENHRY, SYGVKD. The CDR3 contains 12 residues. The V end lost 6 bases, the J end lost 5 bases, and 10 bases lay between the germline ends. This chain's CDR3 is CAISDSGYGYTF. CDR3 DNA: TGTGCCATCAGCGACTCCGGGTATGGCTACACCTTC.

The CDR3 here is CASRKPGPGRDTQYF. CDR3 nucleotides: TGTGCCAGCCGTAAGCCGGGACCCGGCAGAGATACGCAGTATTTT. The rearrangement uses TRBV27 and TRBJ2-3; D tentatively reads TRBD1 or TRBD2 (5 bases each). The germline gives CDR1 MNHEY, CDR2 SMNVEV (reference sequence). This CDR3 comprises 15 residues. V lost 8 bases and J 5 bases, leaving 20 bases between the germline ends.

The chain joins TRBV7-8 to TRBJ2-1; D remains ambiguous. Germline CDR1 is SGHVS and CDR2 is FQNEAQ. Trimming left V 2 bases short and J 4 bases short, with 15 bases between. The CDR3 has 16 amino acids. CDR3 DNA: TGTGCCAGCAGCTTACTGGTGGGTGCCAGGTACAATGAGCAGTTCTTC. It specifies CASSLLVGARYNEQFF.

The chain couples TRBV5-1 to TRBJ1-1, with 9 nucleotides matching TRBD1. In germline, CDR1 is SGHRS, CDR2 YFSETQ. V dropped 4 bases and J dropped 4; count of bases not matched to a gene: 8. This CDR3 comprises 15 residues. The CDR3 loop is CASSPTGQGTTEAFF. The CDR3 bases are TGCGCCAGCAGCCCGACGGGACAGGGCACCACTGAAGCTTTCTTT.

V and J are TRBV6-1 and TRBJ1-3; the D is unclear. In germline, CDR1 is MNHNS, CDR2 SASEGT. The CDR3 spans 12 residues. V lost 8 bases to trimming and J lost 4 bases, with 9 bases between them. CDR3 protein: CASREAGNTIYF. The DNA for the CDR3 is TGTGCCAGCCGGGAAGCCGGAAACACCATATATTTT.

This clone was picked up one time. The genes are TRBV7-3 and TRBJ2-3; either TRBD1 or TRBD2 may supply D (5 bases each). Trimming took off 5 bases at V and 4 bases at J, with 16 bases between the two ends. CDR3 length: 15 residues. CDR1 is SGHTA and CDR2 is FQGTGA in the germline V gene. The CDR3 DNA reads TGTGCCAGCAGCGAATGGGGGAGAGGTTCAGATACGCAGTATTTT. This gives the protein CASSEWGRGSDTQYF.

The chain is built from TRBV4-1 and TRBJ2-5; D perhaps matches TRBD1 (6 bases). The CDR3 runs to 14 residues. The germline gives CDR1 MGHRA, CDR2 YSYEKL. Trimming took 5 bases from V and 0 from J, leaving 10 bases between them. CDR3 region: CASSVRDNQETQYF. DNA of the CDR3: TGCGCCAGCAGCGTCCGGGACAACCAAGAGACCCAGTACTTC.

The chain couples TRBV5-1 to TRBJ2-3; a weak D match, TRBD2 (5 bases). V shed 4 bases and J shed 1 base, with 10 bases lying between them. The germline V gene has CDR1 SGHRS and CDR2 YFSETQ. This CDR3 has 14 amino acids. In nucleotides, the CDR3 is TGCGCCAGCAGCATTAGCGCCCGCACAGATACGCAGTATTTT. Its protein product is CASSISARTDTQYF.

CDR3 nucleotide sequence: TGTGCCAGCAGTGAAATAGGGGACTATCAGCCCCAGCATTTT. This codes for CASSEIGDYQPQHF. This rearrangement joins TRBV2 to TRBJ1-5, with D maybe TRBD1 (5 bases). The V gene lost 2 bases and the J gene lost 5 bases, with 10 bases spanning the gap. The CDR3 loop spans 14 amino acids. Germline V CDR1 and CDR2: SNHLY, FYNNEI.

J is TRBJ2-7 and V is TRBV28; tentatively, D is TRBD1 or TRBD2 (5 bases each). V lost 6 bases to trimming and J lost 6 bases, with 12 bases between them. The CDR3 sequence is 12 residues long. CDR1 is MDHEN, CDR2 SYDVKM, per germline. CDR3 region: CASSWGYSEQYF. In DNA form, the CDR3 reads TGTGCCAGCAGCTGGGGGTATTCCGAGCAGTACTTC. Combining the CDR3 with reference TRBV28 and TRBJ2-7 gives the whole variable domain DVKVTQSSRYLVKRTGEKVFLECVQDMDHENMFWYRQDPGLGLRLIYFSYDVKMKEKGDIPEGYSVSREKKERFSLILESASTNQTSMYLCASSWGYSEQYFGPGTRLTVT.

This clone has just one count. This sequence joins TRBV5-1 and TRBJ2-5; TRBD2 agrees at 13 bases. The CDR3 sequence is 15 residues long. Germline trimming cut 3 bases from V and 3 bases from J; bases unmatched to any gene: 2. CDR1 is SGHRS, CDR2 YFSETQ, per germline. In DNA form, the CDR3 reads TGCGCCAGCAGCTACGGACTAGCGGGAGAAGAGACCCAGTACTTC. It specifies CASSYGLAGEETQYF.

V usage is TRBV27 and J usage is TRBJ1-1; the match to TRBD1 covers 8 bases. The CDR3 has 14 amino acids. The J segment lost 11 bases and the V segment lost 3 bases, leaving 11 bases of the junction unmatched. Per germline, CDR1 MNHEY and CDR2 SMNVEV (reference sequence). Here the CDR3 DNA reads TGTGCCAGCAGTTTGACAGGGGAGTTTAGGTACGCTTTCTTT. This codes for CASSLTGEFRYAFF.

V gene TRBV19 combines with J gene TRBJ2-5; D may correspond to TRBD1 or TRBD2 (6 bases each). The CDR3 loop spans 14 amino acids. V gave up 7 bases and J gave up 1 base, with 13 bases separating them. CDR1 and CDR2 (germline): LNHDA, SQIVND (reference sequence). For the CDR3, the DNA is TGTGCCAGTACCGACGGGGGCAGCCAAGAGACCCAGTACTTC. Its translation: CASTDGGSQETQYF.